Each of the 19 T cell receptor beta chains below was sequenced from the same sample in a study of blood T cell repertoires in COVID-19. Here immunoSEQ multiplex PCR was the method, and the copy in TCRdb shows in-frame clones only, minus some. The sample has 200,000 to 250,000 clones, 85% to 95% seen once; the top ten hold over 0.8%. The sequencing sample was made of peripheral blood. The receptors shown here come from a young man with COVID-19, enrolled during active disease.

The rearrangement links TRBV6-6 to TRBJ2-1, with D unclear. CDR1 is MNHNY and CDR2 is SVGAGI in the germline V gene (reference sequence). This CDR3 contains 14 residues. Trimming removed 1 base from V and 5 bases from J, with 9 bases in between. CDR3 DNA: TGTGCCAGCAGTTACTTGGCGGAAAACAATGAGCAGTTCTTC. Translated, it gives CASSYLAENNEQFF.

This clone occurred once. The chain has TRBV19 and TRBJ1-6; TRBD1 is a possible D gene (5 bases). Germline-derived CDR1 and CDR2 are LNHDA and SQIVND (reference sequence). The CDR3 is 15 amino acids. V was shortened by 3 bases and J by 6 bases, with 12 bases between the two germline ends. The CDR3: CASSISGTGNSPLHF. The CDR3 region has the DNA TGTGCCAGTAGTATTAGCGGGACGGGTAATTCACCCCTCCACTTT.

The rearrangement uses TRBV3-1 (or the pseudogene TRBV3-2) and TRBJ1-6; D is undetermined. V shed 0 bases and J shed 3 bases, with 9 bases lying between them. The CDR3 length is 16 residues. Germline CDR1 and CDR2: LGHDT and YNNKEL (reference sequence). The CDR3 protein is CASSQEGGGYNSPLHF. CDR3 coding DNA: TGTGCCAGCAGCCAAGAGGGCGGAGGCTATAATTCACCCCTCCACTTT.

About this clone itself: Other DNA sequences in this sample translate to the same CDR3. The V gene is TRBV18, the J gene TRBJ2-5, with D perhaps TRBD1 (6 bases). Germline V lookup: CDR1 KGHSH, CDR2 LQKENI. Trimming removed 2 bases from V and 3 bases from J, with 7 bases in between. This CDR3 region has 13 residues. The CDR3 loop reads CASSPGGEETQYF. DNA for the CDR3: TGTGCCAGCTCACCAGGGGGCGAAGAGACCCAGTACTTC.

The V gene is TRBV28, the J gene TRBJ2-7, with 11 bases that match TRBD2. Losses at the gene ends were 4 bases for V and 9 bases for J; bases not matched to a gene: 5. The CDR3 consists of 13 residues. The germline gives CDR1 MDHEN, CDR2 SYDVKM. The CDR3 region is CASSSPLAGGQYF. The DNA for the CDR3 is TGTGCCAGCAGTTCGCCCCTAGCGGGGGGGCAGTACTTC.

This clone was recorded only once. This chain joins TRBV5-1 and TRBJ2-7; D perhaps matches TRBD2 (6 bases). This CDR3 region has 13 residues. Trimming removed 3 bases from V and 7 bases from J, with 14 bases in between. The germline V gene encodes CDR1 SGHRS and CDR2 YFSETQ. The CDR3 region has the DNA TGCGCCAGCAGCTCCGACGGCGCGGGAGAGCAGTACTTC. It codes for CASSSDGAGEQYF. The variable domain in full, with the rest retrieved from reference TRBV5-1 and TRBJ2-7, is KAGVTQTPRYLIKTRGQQVTLSCSPISGHRSVSWYQQTPGQGLQFLFEYFSETQRNKGNFPGRFSGRQFSNSRSEMNVSTLELGDSALYLCASSSDGAGEQYFGPGTRLTVT.

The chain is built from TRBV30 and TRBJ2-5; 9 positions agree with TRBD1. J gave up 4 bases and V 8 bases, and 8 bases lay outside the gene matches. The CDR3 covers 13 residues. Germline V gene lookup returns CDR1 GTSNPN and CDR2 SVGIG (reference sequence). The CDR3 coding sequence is TGTGCCGCACCGACAGGGGGAGGAGAGACCCAGTACTTC. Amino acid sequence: CAAPTGGGETQYF.

For the CDR3, the DNA is TGTGCCAGCAGCTTAGGGACAGGGAACACTGAAGCTTTCTTT. Its protein is CASSLGTGNTEAFF. J is TRBJ1-1 and V is TRBV11-3; TRBD1 aligns across 7 bases. This CDR3 is 14 amino acids long. V trimming: 1 base; J trimming: 1 base; junction bases outside the gene matches: 0. Germline V gene data show CDR1 as SGHNT and CDR2 as YENEEA.

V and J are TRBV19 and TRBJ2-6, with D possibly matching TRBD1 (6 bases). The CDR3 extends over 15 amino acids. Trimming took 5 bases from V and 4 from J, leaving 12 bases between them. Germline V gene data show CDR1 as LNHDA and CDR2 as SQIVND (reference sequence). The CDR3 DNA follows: TGTGCCAGTAGTTCACAGGGCTCAGGGGCCAACGTCCTGACTTTC. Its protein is CASSSQGSGANVLTF.

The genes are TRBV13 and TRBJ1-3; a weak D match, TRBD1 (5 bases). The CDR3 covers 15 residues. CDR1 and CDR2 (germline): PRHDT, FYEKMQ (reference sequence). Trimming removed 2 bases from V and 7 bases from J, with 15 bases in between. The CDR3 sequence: CASSLIQGGWNTIYF. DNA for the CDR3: TGTGCCAGCAGCTTAATTCAGGGCGGTTGGAACACCATATATTTT.

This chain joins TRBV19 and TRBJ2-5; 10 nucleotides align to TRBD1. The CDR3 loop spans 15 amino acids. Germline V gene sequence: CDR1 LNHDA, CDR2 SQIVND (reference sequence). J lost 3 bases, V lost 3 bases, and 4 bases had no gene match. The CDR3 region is CASSIVGQGKETQYF. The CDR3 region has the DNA TGTGCCAGTAGTATCGTGGGACAGGGGAAAGAGACCCAGTACTTC.

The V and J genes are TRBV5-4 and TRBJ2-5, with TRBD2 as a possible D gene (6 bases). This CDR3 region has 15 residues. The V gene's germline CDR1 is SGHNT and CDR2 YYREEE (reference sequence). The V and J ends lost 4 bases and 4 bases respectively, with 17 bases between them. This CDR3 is CASSLPSLGGETQYF. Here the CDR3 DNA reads TGTGCCAGCAGCCTCCCTAGTTTGGGAGGAGAGACCCAGTACTTC.

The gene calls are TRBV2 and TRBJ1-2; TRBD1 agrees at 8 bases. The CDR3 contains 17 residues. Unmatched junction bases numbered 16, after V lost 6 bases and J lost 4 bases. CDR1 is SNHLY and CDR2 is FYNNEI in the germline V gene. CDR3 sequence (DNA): TGTGCCAGCAGAGCCCCCCCGGGACAGGCAACCTCCTATGGCTACACCTTC. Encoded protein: CASRAPPGQATSYGYTF.

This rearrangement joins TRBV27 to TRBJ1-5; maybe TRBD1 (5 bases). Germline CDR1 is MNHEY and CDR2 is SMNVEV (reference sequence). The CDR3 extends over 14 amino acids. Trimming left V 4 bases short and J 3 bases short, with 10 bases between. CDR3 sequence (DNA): TGTGCCAGCAGTTACCAGGGTCCCAATCAGCCCCAGCATTTT. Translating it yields CASSYQGPNQPQHF.

The CDR3 DNA follows: TGTGCCAGTAGTTCGACAGGGGGCAGGGCTGAAGCTTTCTTT. This codes for CASSSTGGRAEAFF. The chain couples TRBV19 to TRBJ1-1; 10 bases map to TRBD1. V lost 5 bases to trimming and J lost 6 bases; unmatched junction nucleotides: 6. There are 14 residues in the CDR3. The germline V gene has CDR1 LNHDA and CDR2 SQIVND (reference sequence).

The CDR3 DNA follows: TGCGCCAGCCGCCGACAGGGCCCCGCACCCGACACTGAAGCTTTCTTT. Translating it yields CASRRQGPAPDTEAFF. This chain uses TRBV5-1 with TRBJ1-1, with TRBD1 matching 7 bases. CDR1 is SGHRS and CDR2 is YFSETQ in the germline V gene. The CDR3 consists of 16 residues. Trimming at V came to 7 bases and at J to 3 bases, leaving 15 bases not matched to a gene.

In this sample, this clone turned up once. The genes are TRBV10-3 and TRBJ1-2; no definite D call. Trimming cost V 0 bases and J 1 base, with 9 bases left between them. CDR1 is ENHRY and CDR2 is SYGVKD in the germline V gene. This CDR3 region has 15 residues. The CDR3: CAISESGGDNYGYTF. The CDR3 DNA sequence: TGTGCCATCAGTGAGTCAGGCGGAGATAACTATGGCTACACCTTC.

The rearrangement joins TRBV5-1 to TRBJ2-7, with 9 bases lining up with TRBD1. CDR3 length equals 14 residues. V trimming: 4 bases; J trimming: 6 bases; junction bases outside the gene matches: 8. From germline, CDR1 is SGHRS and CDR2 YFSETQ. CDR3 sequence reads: CASSTGQGEGEQYF. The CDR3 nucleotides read TGCGCCAGCAGCACGGGACAGGGAGAGGGCGAGCAGTACTTC.

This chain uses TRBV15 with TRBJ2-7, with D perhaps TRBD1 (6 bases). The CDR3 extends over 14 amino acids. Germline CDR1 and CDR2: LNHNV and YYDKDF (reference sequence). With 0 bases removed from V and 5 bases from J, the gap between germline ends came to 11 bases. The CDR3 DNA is TGTGCCACCAGCAGAGATCAGGGGTCCAACGAGCAGTACTTC. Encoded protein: CATSRDQGSNEQYF.